This T cell receptor beta chain came from a study of T cell changes during pregnancy in multiple sclerosis. Profiled with immunoSEQ multiplex PCR; TCRdb holds only in-frame clones, not every one. Here the sample spans fewer than 140,000 clones, roughly 92% being singletons. Germline V gene sequence: CDR1 GTSNPN, CDR2 SVGIG (reference sequence). After removal of 1 base from V and 4 bases from J, the junction contained 10 bases not matched to a gene. This CDR3 has 16 amino acids. The chain uses TRBV30 and TRBJ2-1, with 7 nucleotides matching TRBD2. Sequences were derived from peripheral blood, sampled after pregnancy. This receptor was identified in a female donor with multiple sclerosis, enrolled in a pregnancy study. The CDR3 DNA follows: TGTGCCTGGAGTGCCCCTCTAGCGGCAAGATACAATGAGCAGTTCTTC. Translation gives CAWSAPLAARYNEQFF.